This T cell receptor (beta chain) was recovered during a study of post-analysis software for immune sequencing data. Study-level findings and limits: With TRBV5-6, TRBV5-1 and TRBV20-1 included, roughly five TRBV segments were more frequent in patients than in controls.

Every TCR beta cDNA library bore unique molecular identifiers. From the PCR reads, TCRdb called clonotypes with MiXCR, one entry per CDR3 protein. In the table there are 700,000 to 900,000 distinct CDR3 sequences, just over 45% of which are singletons. The CDR3 is made up of 14 amino acids. Trimming took 7 bases from V and 6 from J, leaving 15 bases between them. Germline values: CDR1 LNHNV, CDR2 YYDKDF (reference sequence). This clonotype was observed a few times. Its antigen is as yet unknown. The source is a girl aged 10 to 17 with multiple sclerosis. The rearrangement links TRBV15 to TRBJ1-4; D is unresolved. Sequencing was performed on blood. This chain's CDR3 is CATTPSVTDEKLFF. The CDR3 nucleotides are TGTGCCACCACCCCATCGGTAACGGATGAAAAACTGTTTTTT.